This TCR beta chain was obtained from a study of blood T cell repertoires in COVID-19. Study as a whole: T cells, B-cell-depleted T cells, or PBMCs provided the cDNA or gDNA that served as material.

Some clones are missing from TCRdb's copy, which holds only in-frame ones; the method was immunoSEQ multiplex PCR. The sample has 120,000 to 150,000 clones, about 82% seen once; the top ten hold about 3%. Looked up from germline, CDR1 is KGHDR and CDR2 is SFDVKD. V lost 9 bases, J lost 4 bases, and 6 bases stayed unmatched. There are 13 residues in the CDR3. The chain joins TRBV24-1 to TRBJ2-7, with 9 bases that match TRBD1. What was sequenced was peripheral blood. The sequence was collected from a woman aged 40 to 49 with active or convalescent COVID-19. The CDR3 DNA sequence: TGTGCCACCGCACCGGACAGGGGTTACGAGCAGTACTTC. Translating gives CATAPDRGYEQYF.